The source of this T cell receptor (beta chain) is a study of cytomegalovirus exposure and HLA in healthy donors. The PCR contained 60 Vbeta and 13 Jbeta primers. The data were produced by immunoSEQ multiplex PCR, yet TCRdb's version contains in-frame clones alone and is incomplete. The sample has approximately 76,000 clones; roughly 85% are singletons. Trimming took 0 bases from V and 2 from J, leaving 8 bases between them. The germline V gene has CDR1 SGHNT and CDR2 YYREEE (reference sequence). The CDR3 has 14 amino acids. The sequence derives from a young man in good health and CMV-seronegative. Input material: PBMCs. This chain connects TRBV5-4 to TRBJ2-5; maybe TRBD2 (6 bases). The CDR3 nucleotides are TGTGCCAGCAGCTTGGCAGGGAGGCAAGAGACCCAGTACTTC. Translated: CASSLAGRQETQYF.